This T cell receptor beta chain was sequenced during a study of OX40 agonist ivuxolimab in advanced cancers. Study in general: Patients with hepatocellular carcinoma, melanoma, renal cell or head and neck cancer made up the dose-escalation patients. Study-level points and caveats: In general, CD8+ T cells held more expanded clones than CD4+ did, on average. Among the nonresponders, some also had low normalized T-cell clonal expansion.

The CDR3 consists of 13 residues. V shed 1 base and J shed 0 bases, with 5 bases lying between them. Germline-derived CDR1 and CDR2 are SGHDT and YYEEEE. A word on this clone: The antigen is not known.

Peripheral blood came from all dose cohorts at three timepoints. Clones were sequenced by immunoSEQ multiplex PCR, and TCRdb holds only the in-frame ones, with some missing. The sample gives about 64,000 clones, 80% to 90% of which show up once; more than 13% is in the top ten. The material sequenced was CD4+ or CD8+ T cells sorted from blood, taken in a trial of the OX40 agonist ivuxolimab. The receptor was derived from an adult with an advanced solid tumor such as melanoma, head and neck, liver or kidney cancer. The gene calls are TRBV5-6 and TRBJ2-7; D is ambiguous. The DNA for the CDR3 is TGTGCCAGCAGCTTGTACTACTCCTACGAGCAGTACTTC. It codes for CASSLYYSYEQYF.